Below, 12 T cell receptor beta chains from the same sample are listed, as sequenced in a study of identifying expanded T cells in peripheral blood. TCRdb's copy holds only in-frame clones and misses some; the assay was immunoSEQ multiplex PCR. The sample includes 75,000 to 90,000 clones, about 90% of them seen just once. The source material was blood. These receptor sequences come from a person aged 18-69 years in good health.

The chain links TRBV9 to TRBJ1-4, with D perhaps TRBD1 (5 bases). The CDR3 extends over 15 amino acids. From germline, CDR1 is SGDLS and CDR2 YYNGEE. Trimming stripped 0 bases from V and 2 bases from J, with 8 bases between. DNA of the CDR3: TGTGCCAGCAGCGTAGAGGGGTCGACTAATGAAAAACTGTTTTTT. Protein: CASSVEGSTNEKLFF. Full variable domain (rest looked up from reference TRBV9 and TRBJ1-4): DSGVTQTPKHLITATGQRVTLRCSPRSGDLSVYWYQQSLDQGLQFLIQYYNGEERAKGNILERFSAQQFPDLHSELNLSSLELGDSALYFCASSVEGSTNEKLFFGSGTQLSVL.

The chain uses TRBV27 and TRBJ2-7; D call uncertain. The germline V gene encodes CDR1 MNHEY and CDR2 SMNVEV (reference sequence). V was clipped by 3 bases and J by 9 bases, with 9 bases between them. The CDR3 sequence is 11 residues long. The CDR3, as DNA: TGTGCCAGCAGTTTTCGGTCCACGCAGTACTTC. It codes for CASSFRSTQYF.

V and J are TRBV12-5 and TRBJ2-3; perhaps TRBD1 as D (5 bases). The ends were cut back, 6 bases at V and 0 bases at J, with 22 bases in the middle. The CDR3 has 18 amino acids. The V gene's germline CDR1 is LGHNT and CDR2 FRNRAP. Here the CDR3 reads CASGTGLDSQSSTDTQYF. For the CDR3, the DNA is TGTGCTAGTGGGACCGGCCTCGACAGCCAGTCTAGCACAGATACGCAGTATTTT.

CDR3 bases: TGTGCTAGTGGTTTGACCCATGAAGCTTTCTTT. It encodes CASGLTHEAFF. J is TRBJ1-1 and V is TRBV12-5; D unclear. The germline gives CDR1 LGHNT, CDR2 FRNRAP. Deletions cut 2 bases from V and 7 bases from J, with 5 bases between. There are 11 residues in the CDR3.

The J gene is TRBJ2-1, the V gene TRBV6-1; possible D gene TRBD2, 6 bases. V shed 7 bases and J shed 6 bases, with 13 bases lying between them. The CDR3 covers 13 residues. Germline CDR1 is MNHNS and CDR2 is SASEGT. The CDR3 nucleotides read TGTGCCAGCACTATCCTCGGGGGCAATGAGCAGTTCTTC. Translated, it gives CASTILGGNEQFF.

The CDR3 loop reads CASSLVYQNTEAFF. Written as DNA, the CDR3 is TGCGCCAGCAGCTTGGTATACCAGAACACTGAAGCTTTCTTT. The chain has TRBV5-1 and TRBJ1-1; D is ambiguous. The CDR3 is 14 amino acids. The germline V gene has CDR1 SGHRS and CDR2 YFSETQ. The ends were cut back, 0 bases at V and 1 base at J, with 7 bases in the middle.

This chain links TRBV7-2 with TRBJ1-6, with 7 positions matching TRBD1. Germline V gene data show CDR1 as SGHTA and CDR2 as FQGNSA. The J segment lost 4 bases and the V segment lost 3 bases, leaving 3 bases of the junction unmatched. CDR3 length: 15 amino acids. The CDR3 DNA reads TGTGCCAGCAGCTTCGGGACAGATTATAATTCACCCCTCCACTTT. It encodes CASSFGTDYNSPLHF.

This rearrangement joins TRBV7-6 to TRBJ2-7, with 9 bases fitting TRBD2. The CDR3 length is 14 residues. In germline, CDR1 is SGHVS, CDR2 FNYEAQ. Trimming removed 2 bases from V and 6 bases from J; junction bases left unmatched: 5. CDR3 in DNA: TGTGCCAGCAGCTTAATGCGGGAGGGCCGCGAGCAGTACTTC. Its translation: CASSLMREGREQYF.

The CDR3 DNA reads TGTGCCAGCAGTTTATTGGGAGCAGGGGCTACGAACACCGGGGAGCTGTTTTTT. It encodes CASSLLGAGATNTGELFF. The rearrangement uses TRBV27 and TRBJ2-2, with TRBD1 as a possible D gene (6 bases). V was shortened by 1 base and J by 0 bases, with 15 bases between the two germline ends. The CDR3 totals 18 residues. Per germline, CDR1 MNHEY and CDR2 SMNVEV (reference sequence).

The gene calls are TRBV25-1 and TRBJ1-1; D gene unclear. Germline CDR1 and CDR2: MGHDK and SYGVNS. Deletions cut 7 bases from V and 7 bases from J, with 13 bases between. The CDR3 has 12 amino acids. The CDR3 spells CASTTGNREAFF. The CDR3 DNA reads TGTGCCAGCACCACGGGGAATCGTGAAGCTTTCTTT.

This chain connects TRBV6-6 to TRBJ1-1; no definite D call. The CDR3 is made up of 13 amino acids. V was clipped by 2 bases and J by 5 bases, with 9 bases between them. The germline V gene has CDR1 MNHNY and CDR2 SVGAGI (reference sequence). The CDR3 loop reads CASSYEGGTEAFF. In DNA form, the CDR3 reads TGTGCCAGCAGTTACGAGGGAGGGACTGAAGCTTTCTTT.

This clone occurred once. The gene calls are TRBV19 and TRBJ1-2; D gene ambiguous. The length of the CDR3 is 16 residues. V was pared by 2 bases and J by 2 bases, with 15 bases between. CDR1 and CDR2 from the germline V gene are LNHDA and SQIVND (reference sequence). This CDR3 reads CASSIREDNLNYGYTF. In nucleotides, the CDR3 is TGTGCCAGTAGTATAAGGGAAGACAACCTCAACTATGGCTACACCTTC.